Each of the 8 T cell receptor beta chains below was sequenced from the same sample in a study of PD-L1 blockade in urothelial cancer. The method was immunoSEQ multiplex PCR; TCRdb's version includes in-frame clones alone and lacks a portion of them. Of tens of thousands of clones listed, 84% are singletons. The time point denotes: pretreatment peripheral blood. Here the sequenced sample was PBMCs, taken around atezolizumab (anti-PD-L1) treatment. The receptors shown here come from a man in his sixties with urothelial cancer.

V gene TRBV19 combines with J gene TRBJ2-1; 10 nucleotides align to TRBD2. With V trimmed by 5 bases and J by 5 bases, 6 bases remained unmatched. CDR1 LNHDA and CDR2 SQIVND come from the germline V gene (reference sequence). This CDR3 is built from 15 residues. DNA for the CDR3: TGTGCCAGTAGTTTACCTAGCGGGGGAAACAATGAGCAGTTCTTC. It translates to CASSLPSGGNNEQFF.

The chain employs TRBV4-1 and TRBJ1-5; perhaps TRBD1 as D (5 bases). The CDR3 is 17 residues long. CDR1 is MGHRA and CDR2 is YSYEKL in the germline V gene. V lost 2 bases and J lost 4, with 18 bases in between. The CDR3 here is CASSQTRTRGTNQPQHF. CDR3 DNA sequence: TGCGCCAGCAGCCAAACGAGAACGCGGGGGACGAATCAGCCCCAGCATTTT.

The chain employs TRBV7-9 and TRBJ2-7, with D hard to call. CDR3 length: 13 amino acids. Germline V lookup: CDR1 SEHNR, CDR2 FQNEAQ (reference sequence). The V end lost 5 bases, the J end lost 3 bases, and 11 bases lay between the germline ends. The CDR3 reads CASSPPSGYEQYF. For the CDR3, the DNA is TGTGCCAGCAGCCCTCCGTCCGGCTACGAGCAGTACTTC.

V and J are TRBV6-6 and TRBJ1-2, with D uncertain. V was shortened by 6 bases and J by 0 bases, with 8 bases between the two germline ends. Germline assignment: CDR1 MNHNY and CDR2 SVGAGI (reference sequence). The CDR3 is made up of 13 amino acids. This CDR3 reads CASSLIANYGYTF. For the CDR3, the DNA is TGTGCCAGCAGCTTGATAGCTAACTATGGCTACACCTTC.

V usage is TRBV7-2 and J usage is TRBJ2-7, with 11 bases lining up with TRBD2. Losses at the gene ends were 4 bases for V and 0 bases for J; bases not matched to a gene: 5. Germline CDR1 reads SGHTA; CDR2 reads FQGNSA. This CDR3 spans 16 amino acids. CDR3 in DNA: TGTGCCAGCAGCTCCGCTAGCGGGGGGAGCTCCTACGAGCAGTACTTC. Its translation is CASSSASGGSSYEQYF.

This clone was detected once. The rearrangement links TRBV19 to TRBJ2-5; 11 bases map to TRBD2. Germline CDR1 LNHDA, CDR2 SQIVND (reference sequence). V lost 2 bases and J lost 2; bases outside the gene matches: 7. The CDR3 loop spans 17 amino acids. The CDR3 DNA is TGTGCCAGTAGTATATACGCTAGCGGGGGGAGGCAAGAGACCCAGTACTTC. As protein: CASSIYASGGRQETQYF.

The V gene is TRBV19, the J gene TRBJ2-3; D remains ambiguous. Germline CDR1 reads LNHDA; CDR2 reads SQIVND (reference sequence). The V end lost 6 bases, the J end lost 2 bases, and 15 bases lay between the germline ends. The CDR3 spans 15 residues. CDR3 bases: TGTGCCAGTAGACCAAGTGAGCGCTCCACAGATACGCAGTATTTT. Translating gives CASRPSERSTDTQYF.

The table lists this clone with a count of one. The rearrangement joins TRBV7-9 to TRBJ2-2, with 8 bases matching TRBD2. The V gene's germline CDR1 is SEHNR and CDR2 FQNEAQ (reference sequence). V lost 4 bases to trimming and J lost 5 bases; unmatched junction nucleotides: 9. The CDR3 spans 16 residues. CDR3 nucleotide sequence: TGTGCCAGCAGCTCACCGGGGGGGCTAGGAACCGGGGAGCTGTTTTTT. Translating it yields CASSSPGGLGTGELFF.